Here is one T cell receptor beta chain with its context. This sample is drawn from a study of blood T cell repertoires in COVID-19. Per the authors' pipeline: The authors estimated nucleated cell counts from reference gene primer amplification. Assay: immunoSEQ multiplex PCR; the TCRdb copy retains only in-frame clones and omits some. V, J and clone size are taken as reported in that table, and D and trimming were inferred from the DNA itself. The sample has 300,000 to 400,000 clones, roughly 86% seen once. J gave up 7 bases and V 4 bases, and 9 bases lay outside the gene matches. CDR3 size: 16 residues. CDR1 is MDHEN, CDR2 SYDVKM, per germline.

The chain recombines TRBV28 with TRBJ2-3, with 12 bases lining up with TRBD1. What was sequenced was peripheral blood. The source is a man aged 25-45 years with COVID-19, enrolled during active disease. This chain's CDR3 is CASSWAGTGGPHTQYF. CDR3 nucleotides: TGTGCCAGCAGTTGGGCCGGGACAGGGGGCCCTCATACGCAGTATTTT.